This T cell receptor (beta chain) was recovered during a study of shared clonotypes between healthy human individuals. Assay: immunoSEQ multiplex PCR; the TCRdb copy retains only in-frame clones and omits some. Among approximately 2.4 million clones listed, nearly 97% were seen once. Germline loops: CDR1 SGHTA, CDR2 FQGNSA. V gave up 5 bases and J gave up 7 bases, with 17 bases separating them. CDR3 size: 14 residues. The sample consisted of naive CD4+ T cells sorted from blood. Noted subset: CD45RA+ positively selected. The clonotype comes from a man aged 18-30 years in good health. This chain connects TRBV7-2 to TRBJ1-2; D might be TRBD1 (5 bases). The CDR3 nucleotides are TGTGCCAGCAGCCCACAGAACCCGAGGGGTGGCTACACCTTC. Amino acid sequence: CASSPQNPRGGYTF.